These 13 T cell receptor beta chains came from one sample sequenced in a study of cytomegalovirus exposure and HLA in healthy donors (dated by TCRdb to about 2017). Libraries were prepared through the immunoSEQ multiplex PCR assay. For the multiplex PCR, a mixture combining 60 forward primers for TCR Vbeta segments and 13 reverse primers for TCR Jbeta segments was used. Here the immuneACCESS table is served through TCRdb, limited to in-frame sequences with V and J called. Missing clones are a known gap in these copies; in checked studies unresolved V genes cover under half, and the rest lacks a known reason. In all, the sample holds some 130,000 clones, and 60% to 80% of those were seen once. Together, the top ten hold roughly 4.2% of the sample. Sequencing input: PBMCs. Source of these receptors: a male donor in good health and CMV-seronegative.

Written as DNA, the CDR3 is TGTGCCAGCAGCTCGACCGGGACAGGGGATTCACCCCTCCACTTT. It specifies CASSSTGTGDSPLHF. This chain joins TRBV7-9 and TRBJ1-6; TRBD1 matches 10 bases. The CDR3 is 15 residues long. V lost 4 bases and J lost 8; bases outside the gene matches: 5. The germline V gene has CDR1 SEHNR and CDR2 FQNEAQ (reference sequence). The entire variable domain, with the rest obtained from reference TRBV7-9 and TRBJ1-6, is as follows: DTGVSQNPRHKITKRGQNVTFRCDPISEHNRLYWYRQTLGQGPEFLTYFQNEAQLEKSRLLSDRFSAERPKGSFSTLEIQRTEQGDSAMYLCASSSTGTGDSPLHFGNGTRLTVT.

The V and J genes are TRBV15 and TRBJ2-1; TRBD2 matches 7 bases. The junction had 19 bases not matched to a gene; V was cut back by 3 bases and J by 2 bases. Germline CDR1 reads LNHNV; CDR2 reads YYDKDF (reference sequence). The CDR3 runs to 20 residues. CDR3 protein: CATSRAPGGLTGGAYNEQFF. The CDR3 nucleotides are TGTGCCACCAGCAGGGCCCCTGGGGGATTAACGGGAGGCGCCTACAATGAGCAGTTCTTC.

The V and J genes are TRBV19 and TRBJ2-5; D gene uncertain. The CDR3 contains 13 residues. V lost 5 bases and J lost 5, with 12 bases in between. The germline gives CDR1 LNHDA, CDR2 SQIVND (reference sequence). CDR3 bases: TGTGCCAGTAGTGATTCTAGAAGGGAGACCCAGTACTTC. Protein sequence: CASSDSRRETQYF.

This clone occurred once. The chain uses TRBV6-6 and TRBJ2-3; 8 bases fit TRBD1. The CDR3 is 13 residues long. Germline lookup yields CDR1 MNHNY and CDR2 SVGAGI (reference sequence). J gave up 3 bases and V 5 bases, and 1 base lay outside the gene matches. CDR3 region: CASSDRGTDTQYF. Written as DNA, the CDR3 is TGTGCCAGCAGTGACAGGGGAACAGATACGCAGTATTTT.

Of note for this clone: Other DNA sequences in the sample encode the same CDR3. J is TRBJ2-3 and V is TRBV6-4; 8 bases agree with TRBD2. Germline V CDR1 and CDR2: MRHNA, SNTAGT. The V and J ends lost 4 bases and 0 bases, in that order; junction bases with no gene match: 0. CDR3 size: 14 residues. In nucleotides, the CDR3 is TGTGCCAGCAGTGCTAGCGGGAGCACAGATACGCAGTATTTT. Amino acid sequence: CASSASGSTDTQYF.

The chain combines TRBV6-5 with TRBJ2-3; 11 nucleotides line up with TRBD2. V gave up 4 bases and J gave up 4 bases; unmatched junction bases: 7. The CDR3 is 16 amino acids. Germline CDR1 is MNHEY and CDR2 is SVGAGI. DNA for the CDR3: TGTGCCAGCAGTTCCACCGGGACTAGCGGTTCAGATACGCAGTATTTT. Its translation is CASSSTGTSGSDTQYF.

In this sample, this clone turned up a few times. J is TRBJ2-1 and V is TRBV7-2; the match to TRBD1 covers 7 bases. The length of the CDR3 is 16 residues. The trim removed 0 bases at V and 2 bases at J, leaving 4 bases unmatched. Germline CDR1 reads SGHTA; CDR2 reads FQGNSA. The CDR3 region has the DNA TGTGCCAGCAGCTTAGCGGGCAGGGGGACCTACAATGAGCAGTTCTTC. Translation: CASSLAGRGTYNEQFF.

The table lists this clone with a count of one. The chain joins TRBV5-1 to TRBJ1-3; 9 bases are shared with TRBD1. Germline V gene sequence: CDR1 SGHRS, CDR2 YFSETQ. CDR3 size: 15 residues. With V trimmed by 4 bases and J by 1 base, 3 bases remained unmatched. The chain's CDR3 is CASSRGQGSGNTIYF. The CDR3 DNA follows: TGCGCCAGCAGCAGGGGACAGGGTTCTGGAAACACCATATATTTT. The whole variable domain, remainder taken from reference TRBV5-1 and TRBJ1-3, is KAGVTQTPRYLIKTRGQQVTLSCSPISGHRSVSWYQQTPGQGLQFLFEYFSETQRNKGNFPGRFSGRQFSNSRSEMNVSTLELGDSALYLCASSRGQGSGNTIYFGEGSWLTVV.

This clone was observed a few times. This chain connects TRBV6-5 to TRBJ2-2; a weak D match, TRBD1 (6 bases). The length of the CDR3 is 15 residues. V lost 5 bases and J lost 6, with 16 bases in between. The germline V gene encodes CDR1 MNHEY and CDR2 SVGAGI. CDR3 residues: CASSRGGTGPGELFF. The CDR3 nucleotides are TGTGCCAGCAGTCGCGGAGGCACAGGGCCCGGGGAGCTGTTTTTT.

The gene calls are TRBV6-5 and TRBJ1-2; 8 bases fit TRBD1. Germline CDR1 MNHEY, CDR2 SVGAGI. CDR3 length: 16 residues. V lost 4 bases to trimming and J lost 4 bases; unmatched junction nucleotides: 11. CDR3: CASSSPQTGQAYGYTF. DNA for the CDR3: TGTGCCAGCAGTTCCCCCCAAACGGGACAGGCCTATGGCTACACCTTC.

The V call is TRBV19, the J call TRBJ1-5, with 11 bases lining up with TRBD1. The CDR3 is 15 amino acids. Trimming cost V 7 bases and J 2 bases; bases outside gene matches: 4. Germline V CDR1 and CDR2: LNHDA, SQIVND (reference sequence). The CDR3 nucleotides read TGTGCCAGTACCAGGGACAGGGGGGGCAATCAGCCCCAGCATTTT. Translation gives CASTRDRGGNQPQHF.

Turning to this clone: Additional DNA sequences in this sample encode the identical CDR3. This chain uses TRBV27 with TRBJ2-7, with D possibly matching TRBD2 (6 bases). Germline CDR1 reads MNHEY; CDR2 reads SMNVEV (reference sequence). V was shortened by 2 bases and J by 6 bases, with 8 bases between the two germline ends. The CDR3 extends over 12 amino acids. Here the CDR3 DNA reads TGTGCCAGCAGTTTAAGGGGACTCGAGCAGTACTTC. Its translation: CASSLRGLEQYF.

This clone was recorded a few times. At one end the junction does not follow the germline gene, possibly because of a read error. This chain links TRBV19 with TRBJ2-6; 7 nucleotides line up with TRBD1. This CDR3 is built from 18 residues. Germline CDR1 LNHDA, CDR2 SQIVND (reference sequence). This CDR3 reads CASSIDTGETTGANGLTF. The DNA for the CDR3 is TGTGCCAGTAGTATAGATACAGGGGAGACGACTGGGGCCAACGGCCTGACTTTC.